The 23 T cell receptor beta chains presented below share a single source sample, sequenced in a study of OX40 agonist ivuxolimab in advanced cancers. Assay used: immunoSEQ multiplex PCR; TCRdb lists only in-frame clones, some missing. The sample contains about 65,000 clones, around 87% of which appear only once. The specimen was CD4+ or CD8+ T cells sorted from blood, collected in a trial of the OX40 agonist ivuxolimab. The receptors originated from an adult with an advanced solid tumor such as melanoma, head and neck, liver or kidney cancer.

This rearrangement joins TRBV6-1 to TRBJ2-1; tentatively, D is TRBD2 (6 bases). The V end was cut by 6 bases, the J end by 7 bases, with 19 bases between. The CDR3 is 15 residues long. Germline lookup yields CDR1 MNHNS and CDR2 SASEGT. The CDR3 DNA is TGTGCCAGCAGCGAACGGCGGGGAGCACAAAATGAGCAGTTCTTC. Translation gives CASSERRGAQNEQFF.

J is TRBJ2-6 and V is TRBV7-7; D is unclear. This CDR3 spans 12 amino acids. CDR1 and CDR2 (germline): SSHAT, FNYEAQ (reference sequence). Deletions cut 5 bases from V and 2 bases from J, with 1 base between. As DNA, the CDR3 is TGTGCCAGCAGCACTGGGGCCAACGTCCTGACTTTC. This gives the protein CASSTGANVLTF.

The CDR3 coding sequence is TGCAGCGTTGAAAGGGAGGCGGGTCAGCCCCAGCATTTT. It translates to CSVEREAGQPQHF. The chain uses TRBV29-1 and TRBJ1-5; D unresolved. The germline V gene has CDR1 SQVTM and CDR2 ANQGSEA. The ends were cut back, 2 bases at V and 6 bases at J, with 11 bases in the middle. The CDR3 is made up of 13 amino acids.

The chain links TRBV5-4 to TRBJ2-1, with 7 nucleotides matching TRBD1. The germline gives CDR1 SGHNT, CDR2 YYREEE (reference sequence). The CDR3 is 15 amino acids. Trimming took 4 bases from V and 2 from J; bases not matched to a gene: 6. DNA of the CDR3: TGTGCCAGCAGCGGGACAGTTGCCGCCTACAATGAGCAGTTCTTC. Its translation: CASSGTVAAYNEQFF. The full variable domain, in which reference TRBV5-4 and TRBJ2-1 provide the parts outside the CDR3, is ETGVTQSPTHLIKTRGQQVTLRCSSQSGHNTVSWYQQALGQGPQFIFQYYREEENGRGNFPPRFSGLQFPNYSSELNVNALELDDSALYLCASSGTVAAYNEQFFGPGTRLTVL.

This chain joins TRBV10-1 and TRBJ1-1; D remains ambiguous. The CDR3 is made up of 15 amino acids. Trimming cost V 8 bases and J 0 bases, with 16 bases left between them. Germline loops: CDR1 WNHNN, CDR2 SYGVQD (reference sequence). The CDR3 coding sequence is TGCGCCAGCCGTGGTAATAGGAACTTGAACACTGAAGCTTTCTTT. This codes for CASRGNRNLNTEAFF.

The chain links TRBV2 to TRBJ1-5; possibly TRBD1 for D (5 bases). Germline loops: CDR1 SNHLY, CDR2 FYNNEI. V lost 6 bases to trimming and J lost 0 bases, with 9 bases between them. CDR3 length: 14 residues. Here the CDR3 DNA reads TGTGCCAGCAGACGGGACCTTAGCAATCAGCCCCAGCATTTT. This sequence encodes CASRRDLSNQPQHF.

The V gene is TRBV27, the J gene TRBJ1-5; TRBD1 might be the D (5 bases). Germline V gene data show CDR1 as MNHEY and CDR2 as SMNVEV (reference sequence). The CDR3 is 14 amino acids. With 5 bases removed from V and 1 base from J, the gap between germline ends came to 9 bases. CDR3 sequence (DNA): TGTGCCAGCAGTGCTGGGGGGAGCAATCAGCCCCAGCATTTT. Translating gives CASSAGGSNQPQHF.

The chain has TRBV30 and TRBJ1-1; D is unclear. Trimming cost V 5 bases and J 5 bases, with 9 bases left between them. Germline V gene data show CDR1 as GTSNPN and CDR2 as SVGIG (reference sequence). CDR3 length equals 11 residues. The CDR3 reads CAWGRATEAFF. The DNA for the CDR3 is TGTGCCTGGGGTCGTGCTACTGAAGCTTTCTTT.

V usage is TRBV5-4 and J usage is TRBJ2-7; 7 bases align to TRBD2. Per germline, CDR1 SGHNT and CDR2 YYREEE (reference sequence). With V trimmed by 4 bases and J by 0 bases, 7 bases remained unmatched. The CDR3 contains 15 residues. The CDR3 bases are TGTGCCAGCAGCGGAATCGGGGGGAGCTCCTACGAGCAGTACTTC. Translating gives CASSGIGGSSYEQYF.

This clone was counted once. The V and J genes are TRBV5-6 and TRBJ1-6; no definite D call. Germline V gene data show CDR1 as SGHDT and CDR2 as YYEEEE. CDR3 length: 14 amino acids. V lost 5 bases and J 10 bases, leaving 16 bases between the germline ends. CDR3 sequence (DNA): TGTGCCAGCAGAAGCGGGAGACTCAGCTCACCCCTCCACTTT. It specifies CASRSGRLSSPLHF.

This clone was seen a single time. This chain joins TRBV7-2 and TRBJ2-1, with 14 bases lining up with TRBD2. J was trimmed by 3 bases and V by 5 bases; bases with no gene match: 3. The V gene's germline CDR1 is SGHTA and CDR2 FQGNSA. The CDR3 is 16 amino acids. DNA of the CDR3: TGTGCCAGCAGCGCCGGGACTAGCGGGGGCTACAATGAGCAGTTCTTC. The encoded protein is CASSAGTSGGYNEQFF.

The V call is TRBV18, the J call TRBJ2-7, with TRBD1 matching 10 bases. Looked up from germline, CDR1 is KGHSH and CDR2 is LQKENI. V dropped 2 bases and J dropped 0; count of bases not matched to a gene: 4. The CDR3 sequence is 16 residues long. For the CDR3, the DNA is TGTGCCAGCTCACCAAGGACAGGGGGTAGCTCCTACGAGCAGTACTTC. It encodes CASSPRTGGSSYEQYF. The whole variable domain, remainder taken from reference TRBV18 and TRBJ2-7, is NAGVMQNPRHLVRRRGQEARLRCSPMKGHSHVYWYRQLPEEGLKFMVYLQKENIIDESGMPKERFSAEFPKEGPSILRIQQVVRGDSAAYFCASSPRTGGSSYEQYFGPGTRLTVT.

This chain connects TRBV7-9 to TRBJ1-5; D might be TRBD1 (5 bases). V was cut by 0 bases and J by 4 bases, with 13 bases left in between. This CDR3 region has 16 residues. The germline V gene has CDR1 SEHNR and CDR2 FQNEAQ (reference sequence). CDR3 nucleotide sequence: TGTGCCAGCAGCTTAGCTTCGTCAGGGTTTAATCAGCCCCAGCATTTT. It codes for CASSLASSGFNQPQHF.

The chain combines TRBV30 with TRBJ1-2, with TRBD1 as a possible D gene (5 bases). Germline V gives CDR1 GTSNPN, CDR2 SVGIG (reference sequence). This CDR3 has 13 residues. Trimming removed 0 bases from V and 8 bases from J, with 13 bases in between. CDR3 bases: TGTGCCTGGAGTGTTCGAGGAGGGGACGGCTACACCTTC. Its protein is CAWSVRGGDGYTF.

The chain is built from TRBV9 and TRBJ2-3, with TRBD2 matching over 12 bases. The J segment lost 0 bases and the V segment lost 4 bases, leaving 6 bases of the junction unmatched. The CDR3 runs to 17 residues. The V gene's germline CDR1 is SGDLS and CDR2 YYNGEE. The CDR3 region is CASSLQTSGGSTDTQYF. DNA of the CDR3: TGTGCCAGCAGCCTACAGACTAGCGGGGGAAGCACAGATACGCAGTATTTT.

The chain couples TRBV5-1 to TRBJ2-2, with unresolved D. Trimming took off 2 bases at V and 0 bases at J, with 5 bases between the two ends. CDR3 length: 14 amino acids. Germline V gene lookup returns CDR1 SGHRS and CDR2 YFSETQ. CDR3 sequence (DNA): TGCGCCAGCAGCTTCGAATCGAACACCGGGGAGCTGTTTTTT. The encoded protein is CASSFESNTGELFF.

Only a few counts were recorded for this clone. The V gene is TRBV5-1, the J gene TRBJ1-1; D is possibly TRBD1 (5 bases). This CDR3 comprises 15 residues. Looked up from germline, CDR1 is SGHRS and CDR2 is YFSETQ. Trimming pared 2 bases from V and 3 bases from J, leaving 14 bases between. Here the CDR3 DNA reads TGCGCCAGCAGCTTCTCTGGGACCGGGGACACTGAAGCTTTCTTT. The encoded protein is CASSFSGTGDTEAFF.

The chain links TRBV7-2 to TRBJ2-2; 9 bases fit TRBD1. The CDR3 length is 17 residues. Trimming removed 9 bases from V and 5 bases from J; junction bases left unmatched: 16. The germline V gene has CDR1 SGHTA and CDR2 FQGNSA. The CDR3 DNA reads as TGTGCCAGGCTAGAGGGGCCACAGGGGGCTGGGACCGGGGAGCTGTTTTTT. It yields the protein CARLEGPQGAGTGELFF.

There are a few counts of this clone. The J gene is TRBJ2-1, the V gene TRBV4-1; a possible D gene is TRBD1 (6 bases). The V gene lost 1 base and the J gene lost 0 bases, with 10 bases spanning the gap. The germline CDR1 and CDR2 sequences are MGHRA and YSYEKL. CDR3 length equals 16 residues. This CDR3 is CASSQGGGHSYNEQFF. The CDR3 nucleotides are TGCGCCAGCAGCCAAGGTGGGGGCCACTCCTACAATGAGCAGTTCTTC.

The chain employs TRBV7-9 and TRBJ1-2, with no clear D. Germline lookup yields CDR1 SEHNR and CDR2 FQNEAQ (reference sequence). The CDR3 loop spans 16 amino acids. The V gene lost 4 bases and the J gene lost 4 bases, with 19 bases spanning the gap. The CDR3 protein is CASSSTAAKGSYGYTF. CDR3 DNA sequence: TGTGCCAGCAGCTCAACAGCGGCCAAGGGTTCCTATGGCTACACCTTC.

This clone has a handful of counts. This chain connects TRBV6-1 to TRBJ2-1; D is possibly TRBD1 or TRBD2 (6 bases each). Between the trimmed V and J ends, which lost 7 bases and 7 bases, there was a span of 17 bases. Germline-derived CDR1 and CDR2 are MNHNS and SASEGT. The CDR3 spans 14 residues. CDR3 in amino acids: CASTQLGGANEQFF. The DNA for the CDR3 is TGTGCCAGCACCCAGTTGGGGGGCGCAAATGAGCAGTTCTTC.

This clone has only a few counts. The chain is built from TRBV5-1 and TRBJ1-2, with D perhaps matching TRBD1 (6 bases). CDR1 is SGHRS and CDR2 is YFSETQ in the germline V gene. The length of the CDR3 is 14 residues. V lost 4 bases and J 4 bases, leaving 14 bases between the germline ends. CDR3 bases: TGCGCCAGCAGCATTCTGGGGGCCGCCTATGGCTACACCTTC. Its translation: CASSILGAAYGYTF.

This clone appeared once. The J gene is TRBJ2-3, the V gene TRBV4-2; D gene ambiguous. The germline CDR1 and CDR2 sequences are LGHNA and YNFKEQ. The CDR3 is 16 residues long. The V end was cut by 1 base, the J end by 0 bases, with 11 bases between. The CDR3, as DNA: TGTGCCAGCAGCCAAGTCCGGGTCGCTAGCACAGATACGCAGTATTTT. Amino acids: CASSQVRVASTDTQYF.